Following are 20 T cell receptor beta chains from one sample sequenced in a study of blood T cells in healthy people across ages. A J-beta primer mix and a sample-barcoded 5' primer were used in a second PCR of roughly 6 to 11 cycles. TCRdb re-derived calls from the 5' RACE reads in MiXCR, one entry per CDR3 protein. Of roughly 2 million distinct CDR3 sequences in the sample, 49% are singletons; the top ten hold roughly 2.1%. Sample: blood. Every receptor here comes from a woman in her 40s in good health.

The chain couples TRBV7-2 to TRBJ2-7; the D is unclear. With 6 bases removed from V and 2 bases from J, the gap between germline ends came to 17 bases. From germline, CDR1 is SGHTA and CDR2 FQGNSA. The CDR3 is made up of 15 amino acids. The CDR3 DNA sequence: TGTGCCAGCAGTTTGGGTGGAACTGTTACCTACGAGCAGTACTTC. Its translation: CASSLGGTVTYEQYF.

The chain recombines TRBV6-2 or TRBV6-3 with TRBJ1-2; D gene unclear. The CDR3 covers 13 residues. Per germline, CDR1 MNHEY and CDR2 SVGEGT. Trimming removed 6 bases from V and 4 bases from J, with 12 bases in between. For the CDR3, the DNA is TGTGCCAGCAGCTTGACGGTCCTCTATGGCTACACCTTC. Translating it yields CASSLTVLYGYTF.

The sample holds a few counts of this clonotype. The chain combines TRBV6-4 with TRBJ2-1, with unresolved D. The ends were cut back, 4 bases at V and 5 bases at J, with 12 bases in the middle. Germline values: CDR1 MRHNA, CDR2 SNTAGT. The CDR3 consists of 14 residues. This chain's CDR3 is CASSGSTMNNEQFF. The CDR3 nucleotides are TGTGCCAGCAGTGGGTCGACAATGAACAATGAGCAGTTCTTC.

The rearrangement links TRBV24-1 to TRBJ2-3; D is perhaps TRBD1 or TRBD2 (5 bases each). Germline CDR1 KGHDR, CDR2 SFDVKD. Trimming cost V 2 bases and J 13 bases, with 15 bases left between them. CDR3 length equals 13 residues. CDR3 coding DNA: TGTGCCACCAGTGATTCGCCCGGGGACCGAAAGTATTTT. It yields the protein CATSDSPGDRKYF.

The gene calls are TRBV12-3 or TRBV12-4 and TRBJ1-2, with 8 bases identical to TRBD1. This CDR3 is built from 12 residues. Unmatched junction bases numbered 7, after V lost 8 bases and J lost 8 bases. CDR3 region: CASSTGGRGYTF. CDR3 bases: TGTGCCAGCTCCACAGGGGGACGAGGCTACACCTTC.

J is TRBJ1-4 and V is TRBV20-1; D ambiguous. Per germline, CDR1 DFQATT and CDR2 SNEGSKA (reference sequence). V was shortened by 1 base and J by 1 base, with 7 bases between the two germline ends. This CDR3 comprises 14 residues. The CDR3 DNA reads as TGCAGTGCTAGAGTAAGACAAACTAATGAAAAACTGTTTTTT. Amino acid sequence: CSARVRQTNEKLFF.

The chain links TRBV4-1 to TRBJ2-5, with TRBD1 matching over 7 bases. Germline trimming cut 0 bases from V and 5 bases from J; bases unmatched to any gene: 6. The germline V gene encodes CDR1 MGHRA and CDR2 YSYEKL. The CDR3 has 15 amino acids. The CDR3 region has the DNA TGCGCCAGCAGCCAAGACGAAAGACAGGGTGAGACCCAGTACTTC. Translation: CASSQDERQGETQYF.

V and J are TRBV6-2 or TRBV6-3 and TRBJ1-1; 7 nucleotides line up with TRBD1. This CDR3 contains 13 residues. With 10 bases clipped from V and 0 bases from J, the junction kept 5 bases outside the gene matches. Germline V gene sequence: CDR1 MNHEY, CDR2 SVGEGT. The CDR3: CATLGQMNTEAFF. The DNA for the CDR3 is TGTGCCACTCTGGGACAGATGAACACTGAAGCTTTCTTT.

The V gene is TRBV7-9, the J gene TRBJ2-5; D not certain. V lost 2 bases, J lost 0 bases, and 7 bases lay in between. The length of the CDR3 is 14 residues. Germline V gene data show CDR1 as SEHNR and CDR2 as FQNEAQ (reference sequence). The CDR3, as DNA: TGTGCCAGCAGCTTAATCCAGGACCAAGAGACCCAGTACTTC. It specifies CASSLIQDQETQYF. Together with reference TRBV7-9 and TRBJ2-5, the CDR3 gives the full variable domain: DTGVSQNPRHKITKRGQNVTFRCDPISEHNRLYWYRQTLGQGPEFLTYFQNEAQLEKSRLLSDRFSAERPKGSFSTLEIQRTEQGDSAMYLCASSLIQDQETQYFGPGTRLLVL.

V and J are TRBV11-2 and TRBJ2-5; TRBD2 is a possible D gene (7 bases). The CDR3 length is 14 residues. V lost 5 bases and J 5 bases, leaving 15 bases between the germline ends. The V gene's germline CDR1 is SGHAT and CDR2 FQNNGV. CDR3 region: CASSTSRGAETQYF. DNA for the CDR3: TGTGCCAGCAGCACTAGCCGGGGGGCGGAGACCCAGTACTTC.

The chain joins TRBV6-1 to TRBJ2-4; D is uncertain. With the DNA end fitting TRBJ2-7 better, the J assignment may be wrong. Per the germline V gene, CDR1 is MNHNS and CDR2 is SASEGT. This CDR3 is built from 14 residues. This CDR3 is CASSELKSSSEQYF. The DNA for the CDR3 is TGTGCCAGCAGTGAACTGAAATCCTCGTCCGAGCAGTACTTC.

The CDR3 spells CASRPLGGGNEQYF. The CDR3 nucleotides are TGTGCCAGCAGACCCCTAGGCGGGGGGAACGAGCAGTACTTC. V is TRBV6-5 and J is TRBJ2-4, with 8 nucleotides matching TRBD2. The J call may be mistaken, given a closer DNA end match to TRBJ2-7. CDR3 size: 14 residues. Germline V lookup: CDR1 MNHEY, CDR2 SVGAGI.

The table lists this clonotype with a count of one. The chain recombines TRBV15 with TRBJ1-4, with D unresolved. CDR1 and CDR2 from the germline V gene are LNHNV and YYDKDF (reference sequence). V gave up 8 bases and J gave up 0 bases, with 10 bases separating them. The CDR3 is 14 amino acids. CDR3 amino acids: CATGIGATNEKLFF. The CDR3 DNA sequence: TGTGCCACCGGGATCGGCGCAACTAATGAAAAACTGTTTTTT.

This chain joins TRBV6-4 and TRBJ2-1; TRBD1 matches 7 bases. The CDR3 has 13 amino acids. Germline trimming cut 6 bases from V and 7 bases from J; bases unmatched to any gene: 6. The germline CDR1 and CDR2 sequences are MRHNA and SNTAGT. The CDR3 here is CASSVTGENEQFF. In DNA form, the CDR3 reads TGTGCCAGCAGCGTAACAGGGGAAAATGAGCAGTTCTTC.

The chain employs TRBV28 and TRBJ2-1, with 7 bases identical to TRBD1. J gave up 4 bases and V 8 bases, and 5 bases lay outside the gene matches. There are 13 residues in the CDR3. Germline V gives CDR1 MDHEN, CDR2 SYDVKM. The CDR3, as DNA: TGTGCCAGCGACAGGACAGGTTACAATGAGCAGTTCTTC. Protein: CASDRTGYNEQFF.

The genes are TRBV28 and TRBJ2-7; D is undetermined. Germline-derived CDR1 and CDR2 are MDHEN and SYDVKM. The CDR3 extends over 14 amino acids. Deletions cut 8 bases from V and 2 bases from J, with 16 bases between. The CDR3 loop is CASAEGPNTYEQYF. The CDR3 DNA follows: TGTGCCAGCGCGGAAGGTCCCAACACCTACGAGCAGTACTTC.

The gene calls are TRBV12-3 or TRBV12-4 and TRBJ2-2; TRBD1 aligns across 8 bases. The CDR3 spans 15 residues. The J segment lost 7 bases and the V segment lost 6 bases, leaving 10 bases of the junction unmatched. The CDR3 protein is CASRGTGKRGGELFF. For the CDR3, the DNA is TGTGCCAGCAGAGGGACAGGAAAGAGAGGCGGGGAGCTGTTTTTT.

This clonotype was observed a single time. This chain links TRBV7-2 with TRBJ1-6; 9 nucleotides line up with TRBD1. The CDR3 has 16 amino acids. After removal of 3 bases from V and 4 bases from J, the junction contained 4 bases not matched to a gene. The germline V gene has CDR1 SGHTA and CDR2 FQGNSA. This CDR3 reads CASSFYGTGYNSPLHF. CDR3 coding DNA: TGTGCCAGCAGCTTTTACGGGACAGGGTATAATTCACCCCTCCACTTT. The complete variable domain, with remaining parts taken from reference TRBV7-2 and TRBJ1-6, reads GAGVSQSPSNKVTEKGKDVELRCDPISGHTALYWYRQSLGQGLEFLIYFQGNSAPDKSGLPSDRFSAERTGGSVSTLTIQRTQQEDSAVYLCASSFYGTGYNSPLHFGNGTRLTVT.

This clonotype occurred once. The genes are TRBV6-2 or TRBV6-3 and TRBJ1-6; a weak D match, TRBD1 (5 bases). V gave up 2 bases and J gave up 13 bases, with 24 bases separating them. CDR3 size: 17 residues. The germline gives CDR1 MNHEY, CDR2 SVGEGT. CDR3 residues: CASSYLNGDLTAAPLHF. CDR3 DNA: TGTGCCAGCAGTTACCTTAACGGGGACCTCACGGCGGCCCCCCTCCACTTT.

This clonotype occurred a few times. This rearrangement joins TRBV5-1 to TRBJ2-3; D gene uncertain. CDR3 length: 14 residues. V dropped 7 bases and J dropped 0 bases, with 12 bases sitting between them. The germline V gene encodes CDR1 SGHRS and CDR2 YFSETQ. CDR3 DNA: TGCGCCAGCCAAGTGGGATCTAGCACAGATACGCAGTATTTT. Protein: CASQVGSSTDTQYF.